A few counts support the clone carrying this T cell receptor (beta chain). As yet, its antigen is unknown. From the reads, TCRdb called clonotypes with MiXCR, one entry per CDR3 protein. This table holds fewer than 300,000 distinct CDR3 sequences, about 25% found once. The data stem from a study of T cell repertoires in cytomegalovirus infection. Study results and caveats: The ex vivo response showed dominance by HLA-C-restricted CMV-specific TCR beta clonotypes.

This CDR3 spans 13 amino acids. Trimming removed 4 bases from V and 4 bases from J, with 9 bases in between. Per the germline V gene, CDR1 is KGHDR and CDR2 is SFDVKD. The TCR sequence derives from a human donor in good health (CMV status not recorded). Some clones in this sample may be carry-over from other donors' samples. The V call is TRBV24-1, the J call TRBJ2-5; D unclear. The sequenced sample consisted of PBMCs. The CDR3 coding sequence is TGTGCCACCAGTGACTACATGGGAGAGACCCAGTACTTC. Its translation is CATSDYMGETQYF.